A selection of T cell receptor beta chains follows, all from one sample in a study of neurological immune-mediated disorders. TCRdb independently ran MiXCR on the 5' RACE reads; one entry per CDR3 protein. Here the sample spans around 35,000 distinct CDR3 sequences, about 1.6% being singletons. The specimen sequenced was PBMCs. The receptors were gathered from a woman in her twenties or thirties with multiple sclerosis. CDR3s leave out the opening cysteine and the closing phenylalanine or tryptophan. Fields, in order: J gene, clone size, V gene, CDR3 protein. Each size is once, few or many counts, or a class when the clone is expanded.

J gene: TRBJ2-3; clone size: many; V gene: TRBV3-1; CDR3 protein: ASSLRAGRTDTQY
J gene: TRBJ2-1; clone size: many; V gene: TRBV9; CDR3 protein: ASSQDSGAYNEQF
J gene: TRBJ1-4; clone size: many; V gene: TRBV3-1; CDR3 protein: ASCSSGQGGEKLF
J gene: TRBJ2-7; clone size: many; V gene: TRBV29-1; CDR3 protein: SVALRARGDEQY
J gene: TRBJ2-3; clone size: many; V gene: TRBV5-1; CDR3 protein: ASSLTGGRDTQY
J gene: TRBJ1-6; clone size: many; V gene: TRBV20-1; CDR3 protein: SASPLRGPMNSPLH
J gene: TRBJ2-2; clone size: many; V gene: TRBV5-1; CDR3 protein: ASSYALPGELF
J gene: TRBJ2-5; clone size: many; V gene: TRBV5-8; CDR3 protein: ASSFEARGETQY
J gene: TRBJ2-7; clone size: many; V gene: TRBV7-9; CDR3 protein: ASSLEGTTEQY
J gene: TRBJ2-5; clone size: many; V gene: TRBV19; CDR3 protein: ASSGTGAQTQY
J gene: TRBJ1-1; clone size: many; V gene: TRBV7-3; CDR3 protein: ASSSTGPSNTEAF
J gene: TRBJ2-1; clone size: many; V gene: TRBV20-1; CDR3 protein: SATGTLRHGNEQF
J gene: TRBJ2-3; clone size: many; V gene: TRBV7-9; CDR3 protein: ASSLTGGADTQY
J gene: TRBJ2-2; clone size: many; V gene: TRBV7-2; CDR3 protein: ASSLGPSTGELF
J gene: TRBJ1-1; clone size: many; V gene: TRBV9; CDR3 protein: ASSVGGDRGQAF
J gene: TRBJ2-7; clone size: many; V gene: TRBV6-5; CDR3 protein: ASRRGGRPYEQY
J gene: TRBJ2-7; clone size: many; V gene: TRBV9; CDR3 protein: ASSVGGSVYEQY
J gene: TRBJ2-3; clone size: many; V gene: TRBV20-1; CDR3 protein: SVLAGGLFTDTQY
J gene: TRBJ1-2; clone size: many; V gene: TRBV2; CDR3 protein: ASSRAVWNYGYT
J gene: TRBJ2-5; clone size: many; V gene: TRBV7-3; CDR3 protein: ASSPQGSKTQY
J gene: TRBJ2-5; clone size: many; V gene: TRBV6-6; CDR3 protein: ASSSLETQY
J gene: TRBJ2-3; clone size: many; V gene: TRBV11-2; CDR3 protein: ASSSWTVSTDTQY
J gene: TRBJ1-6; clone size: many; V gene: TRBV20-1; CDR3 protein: SARPGGNSPLH
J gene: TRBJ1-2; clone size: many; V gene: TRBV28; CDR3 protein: ASSLNREDGYT
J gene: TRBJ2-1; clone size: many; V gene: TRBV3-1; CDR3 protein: ASSLYYPGQGAGWSSYNEQF
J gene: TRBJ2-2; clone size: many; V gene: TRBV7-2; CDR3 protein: ASPIWGGQRTGELF
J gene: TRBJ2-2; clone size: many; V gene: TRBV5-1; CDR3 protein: ASSRTGHGELF
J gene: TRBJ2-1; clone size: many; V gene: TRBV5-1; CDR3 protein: ASSLGRGRQDEQF
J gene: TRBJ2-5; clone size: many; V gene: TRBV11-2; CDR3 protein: ASRTGGQETQY
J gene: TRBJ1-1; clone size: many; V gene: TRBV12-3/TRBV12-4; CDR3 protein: ASSAWGRAF
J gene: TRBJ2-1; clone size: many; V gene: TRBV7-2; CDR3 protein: ASSLAYGSYNEQF